The 6 T cell receptor beta chains given below trace back to one sample, sequenced in a study of beta chain features in type 1 diabetes. Study results and limitations: Patients with Type 1 diabetes showed moderately but significantly shorter TCRB CDR3s in all four CD4+ subsets.

Every bit of the isolated RNA underwent reverse transcription, so sequencing read expressed TCRB transcripts. TCRdb's copy holds only in-frame clones and misses some; the assay was immunoSEQ multiplex PCR. The profile shows almost 350,000 clones, around 9% of them singletons. Their antigens are not known. Sequencing was done on a sample of central memory CD4+ T cells from blood. The receptors shown here come from a young man with type 1 diabetes.

In its sample, this clone was seen a few times. The chain joins TRBV7-2 to TRBJ2-7; 7 positions match TRBD1. The J segment lost 2 bases and the V segment lost 5 bases, leaving 9 bases of the junction unmatched. This CDR3 spans 15 amino acids. Germline loops: CDR1 SGHTA, CDR2 FQGNSA. DNA for the CDR3: TGTGCCAGCAGCGTTGACGGACAGGCCGCCTACGAGCAGTACTTC. It specifies CASSVDGQAAYEQYF.

This chain connects TRBV15 to TRBJ2-3; TRBD2 aligns across 8 bases. Trimming took 5 bases from V and 4 from J; bases not matched to a gene: 5. The CDR3 is 14 residues long. Germline CDR1 is LNHNV and CDR2 is YYDKDF (reference sequence). The CDR3 region has the DNA TGTGCCACCAGCGGTGGACTAGCCTCAGATACGCAGTATTTT. Translating it yields CATSGGLASDTQYF.

This clone was seen a few times. V gene TRBV18 combines with J gene TRBJ1-1; 8 bases agree with TRBD1. The CDR3 runs 15 residues. Germline values: CDR1 KGHSH, CDR2 LQKENI. After removal of 5 bases from V and 5 bases from J, the junction contained 10 bases not matched to a gene. CDR3 protein: CASSGATGEGTEAFF. The CDR3 bases are TGTGCCAGCTCAGGAGCGACAGGGGAGGGGACTGAAGCTTTCTTT. Based on the CDR3 plus reference TRBV18 and TRBJ1-1, the full variable domain is NAGVMQNPRHLVRRRGQEARLRCSPMKGHSHVYWYRQLPEEGLKFMVYLQKENIIDESGMPKERFSAEFPKEGPSILRIQQVVRGDSAAYFCASSGATGEGTEAFFGQGTRLTVV.

This clone was detected only a few times. The chain carries TRBV6-4 and TRBJ1-2; D unclear. From germline, CDR1 is MRHNA and CDR2 SNTAGT. The CDR3 covers 13 residues. Between the trimmed V and J ends, which lost 2 bases and 4 bases, there was a span of 8 bases. CDR3 amino acids: CASSDDLSYGYTF. CDR3 nucleotides: TGTGCCAGCAGTGACGATCTCTCCTATGGCTACACCTTC.

V is TRBV5-1 and J is TRBJ2-3; 7 bases fit TRBD1. This CDR3 comprises 14 residues. CDR1 and CDR2 (germline): SGHRS, YFSETQ. V lost 5 bases to trimming and J lost 2 bases; unmatched junction nucleotides: 5. The CDR3 DNA sequence: TGCGCCAGCAGTGAGGGACAGAACACAGATACGCAGTATTTT. This codes for CASSEGQNTDTQYF.

The chain is built from TRBV5-1 and TRBJ2-5; 7 bases match TRBD1. Unmatched junction bases numbered 2, after V lost 2 bases and J lost 1 base. The germline gives CDR1 SGHRS, CDR2 YFSETQ. The CDR3 has 14 residues. In DNA, the CDR3 is TGCGCCAGCAGCTTACAGGGGTCCCAAGAGACCCAGTACTTC. As protein: CASSLQGSQETQYF. The variable domain in full, completed from reference TRBV5-1 and TRBJ2-5, reads KAGVTQTPRYLIKTRGQQVTLSCSPISGHRSVSWYQQTPGQGLQFLFEYFSETQRNKGNFPGRFSGRQFSNSRSEMNVSTLELGDSALYLCASSLQGSQETQYFGPGTRLLVL.